Below, 29 T cell receptor beta chains from the same sample are listed, as sequenced in a study of blood T cell repertoires in COVID-19. The assay was immunoSEQ multiplex PCR, and TCRdb's table has in-frame clones only and misses some. The data hold around 99,000 clones, with about 90% observed a single time. Sample: peripheral blood. The receptors come from a woman aged 25 to 39 with acute or convalescent COVID-19.

V gene TRBV3-1 (or the pseudogene TRBV3-2) combines with J gene TRBJ2-5; 13 bases map to TRBD2. Germline CDR1 is LGHDT and CDR2 is YNNKEL (reference sequence). The CDR3 is 16 amino acids. The trim removed 1 base at V and 1 base at J, leaving 0 bases unmatched. The CDR3: CASSQGLAGGQETQYF. The CDR3 bases are TGTGCCAGCAGCCAAGGACTAGCGGGGGGCCAAGAGACCCAGTACTTC.

The chain recombines TRBV5-4 with TRBJ2-1; 8 bases align to TRBD2. The V gene's germline CDR1 is SGHNT and CDR2 YYREEE (reference sequence). The CDR3 totals 15 residues. The junction had 8 bases not matched to a gene; V was cut back by 7 bases and J by 2 bases. CDR3 DNA: TGTGCCAGCCTCGAGCGGGAGTCCGCCTACAATGAGCAGTTCTTC. Its translation: CASLERESAYNEQFF. Drawing the rest from reference TRBV5-4 and TRBJ2-1, the complete variable domain is ETGVTQSPTHLIKTRGQQVTLRCSSQSGHNTVSWYQQALGQGPQFIFQYYREEENGRGNFPPRFSGLQFPNYSSELNVNALELDDSALYLCASLERESAYNEQFFGPGTRLTVL.

The chain employs TRBV10-3 and TRBJ2-1, with D possibly being TRBD1 (6 bases). Germline V lookup: CDR1 ENHRY, CDR2 SYGVKD. With 10 bases removed from V and 9 bases from J, the gap between germline ends came to 19 bases. The CDR3 extends over 13 amino acids. The CDR3 region has the DNA TGTGCCAGCGAGACGACAGGAGGCGCTGAGCAGTTCTTC. Its translation: CASETTGGAEQFF.

V usage is TRBV19 and J usage is TRBJ1-1, with D unclear. The CDR3 has 17 residues. The germline CDR1 and CDR2 sequences are LNHDA and SQIVND (reference sequence). The V and J ends lost 5 bases and 1 base respectively, with 20 bases between them. The CDR3 coding sequence is TGTGCCAGTAGTCCTCACGACCTCCCGGGTGAGAACACTGAAGCTTTCTTT. It yields the protein CASSPHDLPGENTEAFF.

The V and J genes are TRBV5-1 and TRBJ2-5; 9 nucleotides align to TRBD2. The germline gives CDR1 SGHRS, CDR2 YFSETQ. V lost 3 bases to trimming and J lost 0 bases; unmatched junction nucleotides: 6. This CDR3 has 16 amino acids. CDR3 protein: CASSYSSGMYQETQYF. The CDR3 nucleotides read TGCGCCAGCAGCTACTCTAGCGGGATGTACCAAGAGACCCAGTACTTC.

Here the CDR3 reads CASFTGVYEQYF. The CDR3 DNA reads TGTGCCAGTTTTACAGGGGTCTACGAGCAGTACTTC. This chain links TRBV21-1 with TRBJ2-7; TRBD1, as called in the table, went unchecked against the DNA. TRBV21-1 is a recognized pseudogene. The CDR3 spans 12 residues.

This clone was found a few times. This chain links TRBV4-3 with TRBJ2-1; TRBD2 aligns across 10 bases. The CDR3 is made up of 16 amino acids. Germline loops: CDR1 LGHNA, CDR2 YSLEER. The J segment lost 7 bases and the V segment lost 0 bases, leaving 6 bases of the junction unmatched. CDR3 in DNA: TGCGCCAGCAGCCAAGAGCGGACTAGCGGCTTAAATGAGCAGTTCTTC. It specifies CASSQERTSGLNEQFF.

This clone has only one observation. The gene calls are TRBV6-5 and TRBJ2-7; 7 bases match TRBD1. The length of the CDR3 is 16 residues. J was trimmed by 5 bases and V by 0 bases; bases with no gene match: 10. CDR1 is MNHEY and CDR2 is SVGAGI in the germline V gene. CDR3 DNA sequence: TGTGCCAGCAGTTACTCGAATCAAAGGGGGCTCCACGAGCAGTACTTC. Its protein product is CASSYSNQRGLHEQYF.

The genes are TRBV28 and TRBJ2-2; TRBD1 matches 9 bases. V was pared by 8 bases and J by 1 base, with 11 bases of the junction left unmatched. The germline V gene has CDR1 MDHEN and CDR2 SYDVKM. This CDR3 is built from 17 residues. As DNA, the CDR3 is TGTGCCAGCGTAAACCCGACGGGACAGGGGAACACCGGGGAGCTGTTTTTT. Translation: CASVNPTGQGNTGELFF.

V and J are TRBV6-5 and TRBJ2-1; TRBD2 matches 8 bases. The CDR3 spans 15 residues. Germline V CDR1 and CDR2: MNHEY, SVGAGI. V was clipped by 6 bases and J by 7 bases; unmatched bases: 11. This CDR3 is CASRSPAGGRNEQFF. Here the CDR3 DNA reads TGTGCCAGCAGGTCCCCCGCGGGGGGAAGAAATGAGCAGTTCTTC.

This clone was counted only a few times. The CDR3 reads CASSTNPGRRNGYTF. The DNA for the CDR3 is TGTGCCAGCAGCACCAACCCGGGAAGGAGAAATGGCTACACCTTC. The chain combines TRBV11-3 with TRBJ1-2; D uncertain. V was shortened by 5 bases and J by 6 bases, with 19 bases between the two germline ends. Germline V gene sequence: CDR1 SGHNT, CDR2 YENEEA. The CDR3 sequence is 15 residues long.

The chain uses TRBV5-5 and TRBJ1-5; 7 bases align to TRBD1. The germline CDR1 and CDR2 sequences are SGHKS and YYEKEE (reference sequence). The CDR3 is 14 residues long. V was pared by 4 bases and J by 6 bases, with 7 bases of the junction left unmatched. CDR3 region: CASSPNRGTQPQHF. The DNA for the CDR3 is TGTGCCAGCAGCCCCAACAGGGGAACTCAGCCCCAGCATTTT.

In regard to this clone: The junction does not match germline at one end; this may be a read error. V is TRBV28 and J is TRBJ1-1; 11 bases map to TRBD1. Germline CDR1 is MDHEN and CDR2 is SYDVKM. The CDR3 sequence is 14 residues long. The CDR3 DNA follows: TGTGCCAGCAGTTGGGACAGGGGGAACTCTGAAGCTTTCTTT. This encodes CASSWDRGNSEAFF.

This clone was seen just once. The chain couples TRBV11-2 to TRBJ1-1; D is unclear. Trimming stripped 3 bases from V and 3 bases from J, with 14 bases between. CDR3 length: 15 amino acids. Germline assignment: CDR1 SGHAT and CDR2 FQNNGV. The CDR3 DNA sequence: TGTGCCAGCAGCTTCCCCGTGGGCATCGACACTGAAGCTTTCTTT. Translating it yields CASSFPVGIDTEAFF.

This clone was counted a single time. V and J are TRBV3-1 (or the pseudogene TRBV3-2) and TRBJ1-2, with D perhaps matching TRBD1 (5 bases). Trimming left V 1 base short and J 2 bases short, with 14 bases between. Germline CDR1 and CDR2: LGHDT and YNNKEL (reference sequence). This CDR3 spans 16 amino acids. CDR3 protein: CASSQALTDFNYGYTF. The CDR3 DNA reads as TGTGCCAGCAGCCAAGCGCTGACAGACTTCAACTATGGCTACACCTTC.

The chain uses TRBV5-1 and TRBJ1-2; 9 nucleotides line up with TRBD1. The junction had 12 bases not matched to a gene; V was cut back by 2 bases and J by 4 bases. From germline, CDR1 is SGHRS and CDR2 YFSETQ. The CDR3 covers 17 residues. DNA of the CDR3: TGCGCCAGCAGCTTAGCTTCCGGGACAGGGACGTTCTATGGCTACACCTTC. Its protein is CASSLASGTGTFYGYTF.

V is TRBV10-3 and J is TRBJ1-2; tentatively, D is TRBD1 (6 bases). In germline, CDR1 is ENHRY, CDR2 SYGVKD. V was shortened by 10 bases and J by 0 bases, with 15 bases between the two germline ends. CDR3 length equals 14 residues. CDR3 region: CATQMDRPNYGYTF. CDR3 nucleotides: TGTGCCACTCAAATGGACAGACCTAACTATGGCTACACCTTC.

The V and J genes are TRBV9 and TRBJ2-1, with 10 bases identical to TRBD2. Germline CDR1 SGDLS, CDR2 YYNGEE. After removal of 4 bases from V and 6 bases from J, the junction contained 4 bases not matched to a gene. The CDR3 extends over 14 amino acids. As DNA, the CDR3 is TGTGCCAGCAGCCCCAGCGGGGGGGCCAATGAGCAGTTCTTC. It codes for CASSPSGGANEQFF.

V gene TRBV5-1 combines with J gene TRBJ2-5; TRBD2 matches 9 bases. CDR1 is SGHRS and CDR2 is YFSETQ in the germline V gene. V was pared by 4 bases and J by 4 bases, with 5 bases of the junction left unmatched. The CDR3 has 14 residues. CDR3 in DNA: TGCGCCAGCAGCATGCGGGGGGGCCCAGAGACCCAGTACTTC. Protein: CASSMRGGPETQYF.

V is TRBV10-3 and J is TRBJ1-5; possibly TRBD1 for D (6 bases). CDR1 and CDR2 from the germline V gene are ENHRY and SYGVKD. The length of the CDR3 is 15 residues. Trimming pared 3 bases from V and 0 bases from J, leaving 9 bases between. CDR3 DNA: TGTGCCATCAGTGACGGACAGAATAGCAATCAGCCCCAGCATTTT. Translating gives CAISDGQNSNQPQHF.

V and J are TRBV14 and TRBJ1-1; 7 bases fit TRBD1. Germline-derived CDR1 and CDR2 are SGHDN and FVKESK. V was clipped by 7 bases and J by 4 bases; unmatched bases: 3. The CDR3 length is 12 residues. The CDR3, as DNA: TGTGCCAGCACTGACAGGGTCACTGAAGCTTTCTTT. Its protein product is CASTDRVTEAFF.

The chain carries TRBV11-2 and TRBJ1-2; 10 bases line up with TRBD1. The V segment lost 5 bases and the J segment 4 bases; nucleotides outside the gene matches: 7. Looked up from germline, CDR1 is SGHAT and CDR2 is FQNNGV. The CDR3 length is 15 residues. CDR3 bases: TGTGCCAGCAGCGACCGGACAGGGGGTGCCTATGGCTACACCTTC. Translation: CASSDRTGGAYGYTF.

This clone appeared a single time. CDR3 loop: CASSMSRVNTEAFF. Written as DNA, the CDR3 is TGTGCCAGTAGTATGAGCCGAGTGAACACTGAAGCTTTCTTT. The chain couples TRBV19 to TRBJ1-1; D remains unclear. Trimming pared 3 bases from V and 0 bases from J, leaving 8 bases between. This CDR3 contains 14 residues. CDR1 is LNHDA and CDR2 is SQIVND in the germline V gene (reference sequence).

The V and J genes are TRBV29-1 and TRBJ2-1, with D maybe TRBD2 (6 bases). V was trimmed by 2 bases and J by 3 bases, leaving 8 bases between them. There are 13 residues in the CDR3. The V gene's germline CDR1 is SQVTM and CDR2 ANQGSEA. CDR3 DNA: TGCAGCGTTGAACCAGCGGGCTACAATGAGCAGTTCTTC. Its translation is CSVEPAGYNEQFF.

V and J are TRBV11-2 and TRBJ1-4, with D possibly TRBD1 on 6 matching bases. Trimming removed 5 bases from V and 8 bases from J, with 12 bases in between. The CDR3 is 13 amino acids. Germline loops: CDR1 SGHAT, CDR2 FQNNGV. The CDR3 region has the DNA TGTGCCAGCAGCCTAGGAAGGGGGGAAAAACTGTTTTTT. Its protein is CASSLGRGEKLFF.

This clone appeared a few times. Here the CDR3 omits its conserved ending phenylalanine or tryptophan, so a read error is the likely source. Because the CDR3's place on the DNA is in doubt, the DNA is left out and the CDR3 is given as listed by TCRdb. The gene calls are TRBV10-1 and TRBJ1-5; the D segment call TRBD1 is taken from the table without a DNA check. CDR1 and CDR2 from the germline V gene are WNHNN and SYGVQD (reference sequence). 11 amino acids form the CDR3, both terminal residues included. CDR3 in amino acids: CASSESMTGSV.

The chain employs TRBV7-9 and TRBJ1-1; TRBD1 might be the D (6 bases). Looked up from germline, CDR1 is SEHNR and CDR2 is FQNEAQ (reference sequence). This CDR3 comprises 11 residues. Trimming shortened V by 4 bases and J by 14 bases, and 14 bases separated the two germline ends. The DNA for the CDR3 is TGTGCCAGCAGCTCCGTGGCAGGGGTCTTCTTT. This translates into CASSSVAGVFF. Full variable domain (outside the CDR3, taken from reference TRBV7-9 and TRBJ1-1): DTGVSQNPRHKITKRGQNVTFRCDPISEHNRLYWYRQTLGQGPEFLTYFQNEAQLEKSRLLSDRFSAERPKGSFSTLEIQRTEQGDSAMYLCASSSVAGVFFGQGTRLTVV.

This sequence joins TRBV12-3 or TRBV12-4 and TRBJ1-6; possible D gene TRBD1, 5 bases. Trimming left V 10 bases short and J 12 bases short, with 16 bases between. The CDR3 is 12 amino acids. The CDR3 spells CAISLPGGPLHF. CDR3 DNA: TGTGCCATTTCCCTTCCGGGGGGACCCCTCCACTTT.

V is TRBV6-2 or TRBV6-3 and J is TRBJ1-1; D possibly corresponds to TRBD1 (5 bases). Germline-derived CDR1 and CDR2 are MNHEY and SVGEGT. The V end was cut by 6 bases, the J end by 0 bases, with 8 bases between. The CDR3 loop spans 13 amino acids. CDR3 bases: TGTGCCAGCAGCAGACAGCTGAACACTGAAGCTTTCTTT. Translation gives CASSRQLNTEAFF.